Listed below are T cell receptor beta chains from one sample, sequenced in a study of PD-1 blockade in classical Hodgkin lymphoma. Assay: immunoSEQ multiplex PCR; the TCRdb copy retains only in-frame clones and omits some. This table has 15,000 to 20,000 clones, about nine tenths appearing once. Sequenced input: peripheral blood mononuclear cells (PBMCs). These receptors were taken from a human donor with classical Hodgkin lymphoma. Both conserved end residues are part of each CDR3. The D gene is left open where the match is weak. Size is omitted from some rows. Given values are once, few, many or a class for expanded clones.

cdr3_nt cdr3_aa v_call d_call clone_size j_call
TGTGCCAGCAGCGTCGCCTTACAGGGTTCGGAGCAGTACTTC CASSVALQGSEQYF TRBV9 . . TRBJ2-7
TGTGCCAGCAGCTCCAGACTAGCGGGCGCCACAGATACGCAGTATTTT CASSSRLAGATDTQYF TRBV7-2 TRBD2 . TRBJ2-3
TGTGCCAGCACCTACTCGAGGACAGGGGAGCGTGGTGAGCAGTTCTTC CASTYSRTGERGEQFF TRBV11-2 TRBD1 once TRBJ2-1
TGCGCCAGCAGTGAGTTGGATGGCTACACCTTC CASSELDGYTF TRBV10-2 . . TRBJ1-2
TGTGCCAGCTCACCGACTACTTTATCCTACAATGAGCAGTTCTTC CASSPTTLSYNEQFF TRBV18 . . TRBJ2-1
TGTGCCAGTAGAGTTAGCGGGAGGGCCGAGATTTATGCCGGGGAGCTGTTTTTT CASRVSGRAEIYAGELFF TRBV19 TRBD2 . TRBJ2-2
TGTGCCTGGAGCGTGACGTACGGAGGGGATCAGCCCCAGCATTTT CAWSVTYGGDQPQHF TRBV30 . . TRBJ1-5
TGCAGCGTTGAGAAGTACGGAAGGAACACCGGGGAGCTGTTTTTT CSVEKYGRNTGELFF TRBV29-1 . . TRBJ2-2
TGTGCCAGCAGCTTAGAAAGGGTAGGGGGCGAGCAGTACTTC CASSLERVGGEQYF TRBV7-2 . . TRBJ2-7
TGTGCCAGCTCACCAGTGGGGGGGCCCAACGAGCAGTACTTC CASSPVGGPNEQYF TRBV18 . . TRBJ2-7
TGTGCCAGCAGTAGAACAGGGGCTGAGACCCAGTACTTC CASSRTGAETQYF TRBV6-5 TRBD1 . TRBJ2-5
TGTGCCAGCAGTTACTCAAGGTGGGAGGGATACAATGAGCAGTTCTTC CASSYSRWEGYNEQFF TRBV6-6 TRBD2 . TRBJ2-1
TGTGCCAGCAGCGCCTCTCCGGGACTCTCCGAGCAGTACTTC CASSASPGLSEQYF TRBV7-8 . . TRBJ2-7
TGTGCCAGCAGCTTCGGGACTAGCCACGATACGCAGTATTTT CASSFGTSHDTQYF TRBV11-3 TRBD2 . TRBJ2-3
TGTGCCAGTAGCCCGGGACAGGGTTCCGAGCAGTACTTC CASSPGQGSEQYF TRBV19 TRBD1 once TRBJ2-7
TGCGCCAGCAGCTTTGACAGGTTCACTAATGAAAAACTGTTTTTT CASSFDRFTNEKLFF TRBV5-1 . . TRBJ1-4
TGTGCCAGCAGCCCGTGGGGGCAGGGGAACATTCAGTACTTC CASSPWGQGNIQYF TRBV7-9 . . TRBJ2-4
TGTGCTAGTGGTTTAATCAGGGGGGCATTTTATGGCTACACCTTC CASGLIRGAFYGYTF TRBV12-5 TRBD1 once TRBJ1-2
TGTGCCAGCAGCTTGACAGGGGATCAGCCCCAGCATTTT CASSLTGDQPQHF TRBV7-9 TRBD1 . TRBJ1-5
TGTGCCAGCAGCCGGGGACTAGCGGCTTACGAGCAGTACTTC CASSRGLAAYEQYF TRBV7-2 TRBD2 . TRBJ2-7
TGTGCCAGCAGCTTAGATCTAAGCGGGAGCGGGAATACGCAGTATTTT CASSLDLSGSGNTQYF TRBV11-2 TRBD2 . TRBJ2-3
TGTGCCAGCAGTTTATCAGGGTTCAGCTACACCTTC CASSLSGFSYTF TRBV28 . . TRBJ1-2
TGTGCCAGCCAGTTTCCTGGGGGAGGGATGTATACGCAGTATTTT CASQFPGGGMYTQYF TRBV28 TRBD2 . TRBJ2-3
TGTGCCAGTAGCTATGGCGGGGTAGGGAGTCAGCCCCAGCATTTT CASSYGGVGSQPQHF TRBV19 . . TRBJ1-5
TGTGCCAGTAGTATCAAGGCAGAGTATAGCAATCAGCCCCAGCATTTT CASSIKAEYSNQPQHF TRBV19 . . TRBJ1-5
TGTGCCAGCAGCCCGGACACAGATACGCAGTATTTT CASSPDTDTQYF TRBV7-9 . once TRBJ2-3
TGTGCCAGCAGTAACCGGGACAGACGCAATCAGCCCCAGCATTTT CASSNRDRRNQPQHF TRBV28 TRBD1 . TRBJ1-5
TGTGCCAGCAGTTACGGCGGGGGGCTTCGGGAGACCCAGTACTTC CASSYGGGLRETQYF TRBV6-6 TRBD2 . TRBJ2-5
TGTGCCATCATGAATCGGGAGGGCCGGTCCTACAATGAGCAGTTCTTC CAIMNREGRSYNEQFF TRBV10-3 TRBD2 . TRBJ2-1
TGTGCCAGCATCCTGGGACTAGGGTCCTACGAGCAGTACTTC CASILGLGSYEQYF TRBV28 TRBD2 . TRBJ2-7
TGTGCCAGTAGTGTCTGGACAGGGGATCAGCCCCAGCATTTT CASSVWTGDQPQHF TRBV19 TRBD1 few TRBJ1-5
TGCAGTGCTACCAGAGAGACCCAGTACTTC CSATRETQYF TRBV20-1 . . TRBJ2-5
TGTGCCAGTAGTAGCGGTTACACCGGGGAGCTGTTTTTT CASSSGYTGELFF TRBV19 . few TRBJ2-2
TGCGCCAGCAGTGAGGGGGCTAGCACAGATACGCAGTATTTT CASSEGASTDTQYF TRBV5-1 TRBD1 . TRBJ2-3
TGTGCCAGCAGTCTTCAGGGGGGGTCGAGCTATGGCTACACCTTC CASSLQGGSSYGYTF TRBV6-5 TRBD1 . TRBJ1-2